The 19 T cell receptor beta chains listed next were all sequenced from one sample in a study of shared clonotypes between healthy human individuals. Profiled with immunoSEQ multiplex PCR; TCRdb holds only in-frame clones, not every one. The data contain about 600,000 clones, more than 95% of them singletons. Sample: naive CD4+ T cells sorted from blood. Described subset: CD45RA+ positively selected. The receptors here all came from a woman aged 30 to 39 in good health.

This clone was seen only a few times. The same CDR3 can be traced to other DNA sequences in this sample. The chain combines TRBV5-1 with TRBJ2-5, with 9 bases aligning to TRBD1. CDR1 SGHRS and CDR2 YFSETQ come from the germline V gene. CDR3 length equals 14 residues. The ends lost 2 bases at V and 2 bases at J; junction bases unmatched: 1. CDR3 bases: TGCGCCAGCAGCTTCGGACAGGGGCAAGAGACCCAGTACTTC. Protein sequence: CASSFGQGQETQYF. Full variable domain (missing parts from reference TRBV5-1 and TRBJ2-5): KAGVTQTPRYLIKTRGQQVTLSCSPISGHRSVSWYQQTPGQGLQFLFEYFSETQRNKGNFPGRFSGRQFSNSRSEMNVSTLELGDSALYLCASSFGQGQETQYFGPGTRLLVL.

The chain employs TRBV6-6 and TRBJ2-1, with 13 bases lining up with TRBD2. CDR1 is MNHNY and CDR2 is SVGAGI in the germline V gene (reference sequence). Germline trimming cut 5 bases from V and 7 bases from J; bases unmatched to any gene: 8. The CDR3 has 16 amino acids. Here the CDR3 reads CASSKTGLAGANEQFF. CDR3 nucleotide sequence: TGTGCCAGCAGTAAAACCGGACTAGCGGGAGCTAATGAGCAGTTCTTC.

The rearrangement uses TRBV7-3 and TRBJ2-7, with D unclear. CDR1 and CDR2 (germline): SGHTA, FQGTGA. V shed 2 bases and J shed 5 bases, with 13 bases lying between them. The CDR3 is 14 residues long. The CDR3 spells CASSLDLVRDEQYF. In DNA form, the CDR3 reads TGTGCCAGCAGCTTAGACTTGGTTCGCGACGAGCAGTACTTC. Variable domain in full (rest from reference TRBV7-3 and TRBJ2-7): GAGVSQTPSNKVTEKGKYVELRCDPISGHTALYWYRQSLGQGPEFLIYFQGTGAADDSGLPNDRFFAVRPEGSVSTLKIQRTERGDSAVYLCASSLDLVRDEQYFGPGTRLTVT.

This chain links TRBV6-6 with TRBJ2-1; D gene unclear. Germline V CDR1 and CDR2: MNHNY, SVGAGI (reference sequence). The CDR3 contains 13 residues. Deletions cut 7 bases from V and 9 bases from J, with 16 bases between. CDR3 nucleotide sequence: TGTGCCAGCACCCTTTACACACGGAGTGAGCAGTTCTTC. This codes for CASTLYTRSEQFF.

The chain couples TRBV6-6 to TRBJ2-5; 10 nucleotides align to TRBD1. With 6 bases clipped from V and 4 bases from J, the junction kept 2 bases outside the gene matches. Germline V gene lookup returns CDR1 MNHNY and CDR2 SVGAGI (reference sequence). The CDR3 has 13 residues. The CDR3 loop is CASRRTGGETQYF. In nucleotides, the CDR3 is TGTGCCAGCAGGAGGACAGGGGGAGAGACCCAGTACTTC.

J is TRBJ2-2 and V is TRBV11-2, with 9 bases matching TRBD1. In germline, CDR1 is SGHAT, CDR2 FQNNGV. V shed 6 bases and J 4 bases; nucleotides not matched to a gene: 6. The CDR3 consists of 15 residues. This CDR3 is CASSLQGASTGELFF. The CDR3 region has the DNA TGTGCCAGCAGTTTACAGGGGGCCAGCACCGGGGAGCTGTTTTTT.

In its sample, this clone was seen a few times. The V gene is TRBV19, the J gene TRBJ1-5; D unresolved. The germline V gene encodes CDR1 LNHDA and CDR2 SQIVND (reference sequence). V lost 2 bases and J 2 bases, leaving 10 bases between the germline ends. This CDR3 is built from 15 residues. The CDR3 DNA sequence: TGTGCCAGTAGTATACCTGGGTACGGCAATCAGCCCCAGCATTTT. Amino acids: CASSIPGYGNQPQHF. The entire variable domain, with the rest obtained from reference TRBV19 and TRBJ1-5, is as follows: DGGITQSPKYLFRKEGQNVTLSCEQNLNHDAMYWYRQDPGQGLRLIYYSQIVNDFQKGDIAEGYSVSREKKESFPLTVTSAQKNPTAFYLCASSIPGYGNQPQHFGDGTRLSIL.

The rearrangement links TRBV18 to TRBJ1-5; D possibly corresponds to TRBD1 (5 bases). Germline V CDR1 and CDR2: KGHSH, LQKENI. This CDR3 spans 16 amino acids. V lost 3 bases to trimming and J lost 4 bases, with 16 bases between them. Written as DNA, the CDR3 is TGTGCCAGCTCACCCGGGGCGGGGGTAGGAAATCAGCCCCAGCATTTT. It is translated as CASSPGAGVGNQPQHF.

V and J are TRBV19 and TRBJ2-7; 10 nucleotides line up with TRBD2. In germline, CDR1 is LNHDA, CDR2 SQIVND (reference sequence). J was trimmed by 3 bases and V by 5 bases; bases with no gene match: 4. The CDR3 spans 14 residues. The CDR3 region has the DNA TGTGCCAGTAGTCTAGCGGGAGTTTTCTACGAGCAGTACTTC. Translated, it gives CASSLAGVFYEQYF.

The genes are TRBV30 and TRBJ2-1; 10 nucleotides line up with TRBD1. The V gene's germline CDR1 is GTSNPN and CDR2 SVGIG (reference sequence). CDR3 length: 17 amino acids. The V gene end was trimmed by 2 bases and the J gene end by 0 bases; junction bases not matched to a gene: 7. The CDR3 nucleotides are TGTGCCTGGAGTACAAGTCGGACAGGGGGCTCCTACAATGAGCAGTTCTTC. Translation: CAWSTSRTGGSYNEQFF.

The rearrangement uses TRBV19 and TRBJ1-4; no clear D. Trimming cost V 5 bases and J 6 bases, with 10 bases left between them. Looked up from germline, CDR1 is LNHDA and CDR2 is SQIVND (reference sequence). The CDR3 consists of 13 residues. CDR3 nucleotide sequence: TGTGCCAGTAGTGGGCAGGAGTATGAAAAACTGTTTTTT. Translating gives CASSGQEYEKLFF.

This chain links TRBV7-8 with TRBJ1-2, with 8 positions matching TRBD1. The CDR3 extends over 13 amino acids. The ends lost 7 bases at V and 4 bases at J; junction bases unmatched: 5. Germline values: CDR1 SGHVS, CDR2 FQNEAQ. CDR3 sequence reads: CASTRQGSYGYTF. The CDR3, as DNA: TGTGCCAGCACCAGACAGGGGAGCTATGGCTACACCTTC. Looking up the rest from reference TRBV7-8 and TRBJ1-2 gives the full variable domain: GAGVSQSPRYKVAKRGQDVALRCDPISGHVSLFWYQQALGQGPEFLTYFQNEAQLDKSGLPSDRFFAERPEGSVSTLKIQRTQQEDSAVYLCASTRQGSYGYTFGSGTRLTVV.

This rearrangement joins TRBV6-1 to TRBJ2-2; D remains ambiguous. The V and J ends lost 6 bases and 5 bases respectively, with 10 bases between them. This CDR3 has 13 residues. Germline values: CDR1 MNHNS, CDR2 SASEGT. DNA of the CDR3: TGTGCCAGCAGGGAATTCAGAACCGGGGAGCTGTTTTTT. It encodes CASREFRTGELFF.

This rearrangement joins TRBV19 to TRBJ1-5; D unresolved. With 7 bases removed from V and 3 bases from J, the gap between germline ends came to 10 bases. The CDR3 covers 13 residues. Germline V gene lookup returns CDR1 LNHDA and CDR2 SQIVND (reference sequence). CDR3 DNA: TGTGCCAGTATGGACCCCCCCAATCAGCCCCAGCATTTT. Residues: CASMDPPNQPQHF. The entire variable domain, with the rest obtained from reference TRBV19 and TRBJ1-5, is as follows: DGGITQSPKYLFRKEGQNVTLSCEQNLNHDAMYWYRQDPGQGLRLIYYSQIVNDFQKGDIAEGYSVSREKKESFPLTVTSAQKNPTAFYLCASMDPPNQPQHFGDGTRLSIL.

This chain connects TRBV4-1 to TRBJ2-7; 9 nucleotides agree with TRBD1. The V segment lost 1 base and the J segment 5 bases; nucleotides outside the gene matches: 6. Germline assignment: CDR1 MGHRA and CDR2 YSYEKL. The CDR3 is made up of 15 amino acids. The CDR3 DNA reads TGCGCCAGCAGCCAAGGTTCACAGGGGGCGAACGAGCAGTACTTC. Its translation is CASSQGSQGANEQYF.

The V and J genes are TRBV4-1 and TRBJ1-3; 9 bases align to TRBD1. The CDR3 is 16 amino acids. J was trimmed by 5 bases and V by 3 bases; bases with no gene match: 8. Germline CDR1 MGHRA, CDR2 YSYEKL. Here the CDR3 reads CASSHPTGGRRNTIYF. Here the CDR3 DNA reads TGCGCCAGCAGCCACCCAACAGGGGGCCGCAGAAACACCATATATTTT.

This chain uses TRBV7-2 with TRBJ2-3; 13 bases are shared with TRBD2. V dropped 4 bases and J dropped 11; count of bases not matched to a gene: 12. CDR1 and CDR2 (germline): SGHTA, FQGNSA. The CDR3 covers 16 residues. DNA for the CDR3: TGTGCCAGCAGCTCCCCTACTAGCGGGAGGGCCGGGGGGCAGTATTTT. Translated, it gives CASSSPTSGRAGGQYF.

V and J are TRBV7-9 and TRBJ2-1; D could derive from TRBD1 or TRBD2 (5 bases each). The CDR3 has 13 amino acids. Germline CDR1 and CDR2: SEHNR and FQNEAQ (reference sequence). V was shortened by 5 bases and J by 10 bases, with 15 bases between the two germline ends. CDR3: CASSPQGEGEQFF. CDR3 bases: TGTGCCAGCAGCCCTCAGGGAGAGGGGGAGCAGTTCTTC.

The V call is TRBV1, the J call TRBJ2-7; the D segment call TRBD2 is taken from the table without a DNA check. TRBV1 is a listed pseudogene. The CDR3 is 12 residues long. In DNA form, the CDR3 reads TGCACCATAACTAGCGGGTCCTACGAGCAGTACTTC. Translating gives CTITSGSYEQYF.